A selection of T cell receptor beta chains follows, all from one sample in a study of cytomegalovirus exposure and HLA in healthy donors. Using immunoSEQ multiplex PCR, the repertoire was profiled, and TCRdb retains in-frame clones only, with some absent. The table records about 100,000 clones, over 65% of them present only once. The sequencing input was PBMCs. These TCRs come from a woman between 35 and 50 years old in good health and CMV-seropositive. CDR3s include the opening cysteine and the closing phenylalanine or tryptophan. Each record gives: clone size, J gene, V gene, D gene, CDR3 DNA, CDR3 protein. The D gene is left open where the match is weak. Clone size is shown for a subset of rows, as once, few, many or a class of expanded clone.

- | TRBJ2-6 | TRBV30 | - | TGTGCCTGGAGTGGTAACGGGGGTGATTACTCTGGGGCCAACGTCCTGACTTTC | CAWSGNGGDYSGANVLTF
- | TRBJ1-1 | TRBV6-6 | - | TGTGCCAGCAGTTACTCAAGGCAGGGGATATCTTTCTTT | CASSYSRQGISFF
- | TRBJ1-5 | TRBV15 | - | TGTGCCACCAGCAGAGATGTAGGGGTTAGACAGCCCCAGCATTTT | CATSRDVGVRQPQHF
- | TRBJ2-7 | TRBV7-9 | TRBD1 | TGTGCCAGCAGCGCCAGAGGACAGGGGGGAATCATTCGCTCCTACGAGCAGTACTTC | CASSARGQGGIIRSYEQYF
- | TRBJ1-6 | TRBV2 | TRBD1 | TGTGCCAGCAGTACAGGGGGCCATTCACCCCTCCACTTT | CASSTGGHSPLHF
once | TRBJ1-1 | TRBV6-6 | - | TGTGCCAGCAGTTACCCGTCGGGGGGGATCACTGAAGCTTTCTTT | CASSYPSGGITEAFF
- | TRBJ1-2 | TRBV5-1 | TRBD1 | TGCGCCAGCAGCGACGGACAGGGGTCGTATGGCTACACCTTC | CASSDGQGSYGYTF
few | TRBJ1-5 | TRBV4-1 | TRBD1 | TGCGCCAGCAGTCCCGGGACAGTCAGGGGCCATAGCAATCAGCCCCAGCATTTT | CASSPGTVRGHSNQPQHF
few | TRBJ2-7 | TRBV7-8 | TRBD1 | TGTGCCAGCAGCGCAGGACAGGGAGTCTACGAGCAGTACTTC | CASSAGQGVYEQYF
- | TRBJ1-5 | TRBV5-6 | - | TGTGCCAGCAGCTTGGGAGGTTATAGCAATCAGCCCCAGCATTTT | CASSLGGYSNQPQHF
- | TRBJ1-2 | TRBV30 | - | TGTGCCTGGAGTGTGGTCGCGGCCTACACCTTC | CAWSVVAAYTF